This TCR beta chain was sequenced in a study of shared clonotypes between healthy human individuals. As regards this clone: No antigen is known for it.

The protocol was immunoSEQ multiplex PCR, while the TCRdb copy is restricted to in-frame clones and leaves out a portion. Of roughly 1,100,000 clones listed, roughly 80% are singletons. V gave up 7 bases and J gave up 8 bases; unmatched junction bases: 12. This CDR3 region has 14 residues. The V gene's germline CDR1 is SNHLY and CDR2 FYNNEI. Study-level results: There were few donors, and this limited the genetic and exposure-history diversity represented. It was observed that about 5% of naive CD4 clonotypes were shared across several donors. As a rule, naive subsets had a larger estimated richness than memory subsets.

The rearrangement joins TRBV2 to TRBJ2-3, with 7 bases lining up with TRBD1. Sequenced material: memory CD4+ T cells sorted from blood. Documented subset: CD45RA-negative fraction. This receptor was taken from a man aged 18-30 years in good health. The CDR3 region has the DNA TGTGCCAGCATAGGGGGCCTCCCGGTCGGTACGCAGTATTTT. The encoded protein is CASIGGLPVGTQYF. Filled out from reference TRBV2 and TRBJ2-3, the complete variable domain reads EPEVTQTPSHQVTQMGQEVILRCVPISNHLYFYWYRQILGQKVEFLVSFYNNEISEKSEIFDDQFSVERPDGSNFTLKIRSTKLEDSAMYFCASIGGLPVGTQYFGPGTRLTVL.